This section outlines one T cell receptor beta chain sequence together with its context. The antigen remains undetermined. The data originate from a study of shared clonotypes between healthy human individuals. Overall study context: The study drew on two women and a few men aged 18 to 49 as donors. Whole-study results and caveats: An anticipated effect of sequencing depth on clonotype sharing among donors was recognized. Sampling included only blood; tissue repertoires likely differ.

V was clipped by 5 bases and J by 2 bases, with 13 bases between them. Germline lookup yields CDR1 LNHNV and CDR2 YYDKDF (reference sequence). There are 14 residues in the CDR3. The protocol was immunoSEQ multiplex PCR, while the TCRdb copy is restricted to in-frame clones and leaves out a portion. The sample yields about 2 million clones, approximately 95% seen once. Terminally differentiated effector memory CD45RA+ cells were excluded by CCR7 positive selection of CD45RO-negative cells. The study drew all its donors from Caucasian adults living in Nashville, Tennessee. The J gene is TRBJ2-7, the V gene TRBV15; D perhaps matches TRBD1 (6 bases). Sequencing used naive CD8+ T cells sorted from blood. The clonotype comes from a man between 18 and 35 years old in good health. CDR3 amino acids: CATSPRDITYEQYF. The CDR3 nucleotides read TGTGCCACCAGCCCCCGGGACATCACCTACGAGCAGTACTTC.